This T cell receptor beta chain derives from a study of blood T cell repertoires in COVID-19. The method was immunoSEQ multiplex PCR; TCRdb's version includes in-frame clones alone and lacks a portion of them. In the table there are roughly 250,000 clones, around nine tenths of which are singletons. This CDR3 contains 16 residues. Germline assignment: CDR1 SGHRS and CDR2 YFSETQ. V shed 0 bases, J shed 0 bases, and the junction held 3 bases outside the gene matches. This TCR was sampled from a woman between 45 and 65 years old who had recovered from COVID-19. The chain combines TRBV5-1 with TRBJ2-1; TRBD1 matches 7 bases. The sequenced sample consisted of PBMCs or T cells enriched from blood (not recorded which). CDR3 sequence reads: CASSLDGTVSYNEQFF. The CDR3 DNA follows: TGCGCCAGCAGCTTGGACGGGACAGTCTCCTACAATGAGCAGTTCTTC.